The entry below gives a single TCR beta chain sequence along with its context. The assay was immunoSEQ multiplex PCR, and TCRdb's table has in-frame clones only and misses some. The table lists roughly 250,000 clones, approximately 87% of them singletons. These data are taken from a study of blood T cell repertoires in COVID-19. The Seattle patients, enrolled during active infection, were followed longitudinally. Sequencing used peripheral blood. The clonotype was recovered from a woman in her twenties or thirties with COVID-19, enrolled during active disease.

Here the CDR3 reads CASTLTSGAEQFF. The CDR3 DNA is TGTGCCAGCACCCTGACTAGTGGCGCTGAGCAGTTCTTC. The chain is built from TRBV12-3 or TRBV12-4 and TRBJ2-1; D is perhaps TRBD2 (6 bases). The CDR3 sequence is 13 residues long. V lost 7 bases to trimming and J lost 9 bases, with 16 bases between them.